A selection of T cell receptor beta chains follows, all from one sample in a study of OX40 agonist ivuxolimab in advanced cancers. Profiled with immunoSEQ multiplex PCR; TCRdb holds only in-frame clones, not every one. The sample carries some 110,000 clones, approximately 90% recorded once. Sequenced here: CD4+ or CD8+ T cells sorted from blood, sampled in a trial of the OX40 agonist ivuxolimab. These receptors came from an adult with an advanced solid tumor such as melanoma, head and neck, liver or kidney cancer. CDR3s include the opening cysteine and the closing phenylalanine or tryptophan. D genes are given only for firm matches.

D | V | CDR3
. | TRBV7-2 | CASSLARESNQPQHF
. | TRBV6-6 | CASSSVGRGTEAFF
. | TRBV5-1 | CASSLRQGGDTQYF
TRBD1 | TRBV18 | CASSPPLGQGPYGYTF
TRBD1 | TRBV19 | CASIQTQGAGQPQHF
. | TRBV6-5 | CASSYSAAGMKRLFF
. | TRBV6-1 | CASLINAEAFF
TRBD1 | TRBV19 | CATLGQGGRTGELFF
. | TRBV5-1 | CASSSRNTEAFF
. | TRBV7-2 | CASSPNQGIEGQPQHF
TRBD2 | TRBV6-5 | CASSYSGGQETQYF
. | TRBV14 | CASSPSILAKNIQYF
. | TRBV7-9 | CASSLRLSNTEAFF
. | TRBV19 | CASRGREGMNTEAFF
TRBD2 | TRBV18 | CASSPILGTSGEYTQYF
. | TRBV29-1 | CSVYSPDTQYF